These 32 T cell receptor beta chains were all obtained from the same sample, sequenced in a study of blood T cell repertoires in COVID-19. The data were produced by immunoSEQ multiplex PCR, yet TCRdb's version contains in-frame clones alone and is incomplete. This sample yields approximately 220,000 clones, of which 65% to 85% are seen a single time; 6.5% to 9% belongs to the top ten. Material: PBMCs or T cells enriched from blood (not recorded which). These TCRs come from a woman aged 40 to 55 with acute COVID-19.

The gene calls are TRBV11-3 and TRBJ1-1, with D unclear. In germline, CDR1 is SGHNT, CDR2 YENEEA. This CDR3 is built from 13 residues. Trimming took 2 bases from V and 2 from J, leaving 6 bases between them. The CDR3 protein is CASSLSSNTEAFF. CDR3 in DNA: TGTGCCAGCAGCTTATCTAGCAACACTGAAGCTTTCTTT.

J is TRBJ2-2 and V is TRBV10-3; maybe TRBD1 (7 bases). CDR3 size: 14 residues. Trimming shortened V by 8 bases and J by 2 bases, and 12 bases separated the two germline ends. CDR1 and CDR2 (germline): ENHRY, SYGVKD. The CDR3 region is CAIGGGENTGELFF. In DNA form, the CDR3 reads TGTGCCATCGGAGGGGGCGAAAACACCGGGGAGCTGTTTTTT.

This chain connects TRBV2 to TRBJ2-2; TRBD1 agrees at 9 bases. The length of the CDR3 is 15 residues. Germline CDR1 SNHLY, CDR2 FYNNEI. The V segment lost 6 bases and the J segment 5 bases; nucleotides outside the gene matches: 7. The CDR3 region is CASRIDRGRTGELFF. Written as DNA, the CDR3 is TGTGCCAGCAGGATTGACAGGGGGAGGACCGGGGAGCTGTTTTTT. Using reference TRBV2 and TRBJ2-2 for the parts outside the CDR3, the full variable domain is EPEVTQTPSHQVTQMGQEVILRCVPISNHLYFYWYRQILGQKVEFLVSFYNNEISEKSEIFDDQFSVERPDGSNFTLKIRSTKLEDSAMYFCASRIDRGRTGELFFGEGSRLTVL.

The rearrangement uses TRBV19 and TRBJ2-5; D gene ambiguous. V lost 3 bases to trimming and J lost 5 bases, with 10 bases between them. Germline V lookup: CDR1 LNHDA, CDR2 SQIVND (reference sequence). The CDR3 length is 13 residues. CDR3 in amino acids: CASSITSVETQYF. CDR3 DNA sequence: TGTGCCAGTAGTATTACAAGTGTGGAGACCCAGTACTTC.

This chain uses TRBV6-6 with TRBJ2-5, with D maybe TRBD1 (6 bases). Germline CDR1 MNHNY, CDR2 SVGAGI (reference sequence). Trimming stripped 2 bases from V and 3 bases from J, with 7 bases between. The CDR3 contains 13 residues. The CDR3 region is CASSYNREETQYF. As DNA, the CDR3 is TGTGCCAGCAGTTACAACAGGGAAGAGACCCAGTACTTC.

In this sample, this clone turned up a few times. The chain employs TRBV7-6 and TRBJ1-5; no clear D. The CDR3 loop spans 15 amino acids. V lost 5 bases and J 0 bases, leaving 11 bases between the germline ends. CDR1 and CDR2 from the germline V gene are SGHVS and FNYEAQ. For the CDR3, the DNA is TGTGCCAGCAGCCTTGGGCGTGATAGCAATCAGCCCCAGCATTTT. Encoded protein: CASSLGRDSNQPQHF.

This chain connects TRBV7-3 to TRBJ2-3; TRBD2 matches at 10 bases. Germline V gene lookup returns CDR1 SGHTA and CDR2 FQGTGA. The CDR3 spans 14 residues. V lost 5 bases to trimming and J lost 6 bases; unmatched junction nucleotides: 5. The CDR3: CASSMGLAWDTQYF. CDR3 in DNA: TGTGCCAGCAGCATGGGACTAGCGTGGGATACGCAGTATTTT.

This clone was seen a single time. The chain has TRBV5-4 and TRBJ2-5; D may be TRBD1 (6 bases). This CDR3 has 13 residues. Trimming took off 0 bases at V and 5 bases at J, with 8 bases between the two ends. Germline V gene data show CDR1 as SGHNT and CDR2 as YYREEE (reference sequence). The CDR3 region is CASSLDRVETQYF. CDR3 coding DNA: TGTGCCAGCAGCTTGGACAGGGTTGAGACCCAGTACTTC.

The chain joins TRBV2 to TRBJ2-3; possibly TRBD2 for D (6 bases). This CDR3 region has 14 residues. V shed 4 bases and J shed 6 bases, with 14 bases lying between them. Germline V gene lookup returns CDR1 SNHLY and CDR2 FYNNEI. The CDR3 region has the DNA TGTGCCAGCAGTGGGATGGGCGGGGTGGATACGCAGTATTTT. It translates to CASSGMGGVDTQYF.

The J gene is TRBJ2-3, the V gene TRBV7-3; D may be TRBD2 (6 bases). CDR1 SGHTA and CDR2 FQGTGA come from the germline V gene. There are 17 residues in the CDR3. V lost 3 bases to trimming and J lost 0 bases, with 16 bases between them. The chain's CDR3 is CASSFDSRRGSTDTQYF. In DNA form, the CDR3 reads TGTGCCAGCAGCTTTGACAGTAGGCGGGGAAGCACAGATACGCAGTATTTT.

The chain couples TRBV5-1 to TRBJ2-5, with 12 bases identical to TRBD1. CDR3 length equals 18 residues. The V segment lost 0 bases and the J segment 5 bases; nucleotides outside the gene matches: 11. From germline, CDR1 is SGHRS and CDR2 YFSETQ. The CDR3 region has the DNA TGCGCCAGCAGCTTGGGCCCCCCGGGGACAGGGGGCGGTGAGACCCAGTACTTC. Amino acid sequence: CASSLGPPGTGGGETQYF.

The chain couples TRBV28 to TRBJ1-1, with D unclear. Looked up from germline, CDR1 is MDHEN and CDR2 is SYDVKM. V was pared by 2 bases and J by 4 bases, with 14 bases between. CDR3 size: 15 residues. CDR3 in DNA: TGTGCCAGCAGTTTAATTGCAGCGGGAGTCACTGAAGCTTTCTTT. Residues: CASSLIAAGVTEAFF.

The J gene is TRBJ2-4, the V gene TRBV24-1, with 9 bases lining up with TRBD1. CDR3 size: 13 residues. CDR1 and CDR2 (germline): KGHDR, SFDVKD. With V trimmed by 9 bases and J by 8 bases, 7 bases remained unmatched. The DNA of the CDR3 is TGTGCCACCGGGACAGGGAAGGTCGACATTCAGTACTTC. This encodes CATGTGKVDIQYF.

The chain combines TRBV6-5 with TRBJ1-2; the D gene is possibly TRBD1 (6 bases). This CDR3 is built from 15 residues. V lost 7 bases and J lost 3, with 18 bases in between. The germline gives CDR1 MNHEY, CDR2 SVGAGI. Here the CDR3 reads CASTLRGGSDYGYTF. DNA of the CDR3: TGTGCCAGCACCCTTCGGGGGGGCTCTGACTATGGCTACACCTTC.

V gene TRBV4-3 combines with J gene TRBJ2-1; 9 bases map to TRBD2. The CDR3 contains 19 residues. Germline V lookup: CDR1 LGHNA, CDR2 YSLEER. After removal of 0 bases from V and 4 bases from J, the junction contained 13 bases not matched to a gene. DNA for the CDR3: TGCGCCAGCAGCCAAGAGCCCCTAAATAGCGGGAGAGGATACAATGAGCAGTTCTTC. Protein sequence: CASSQEPLNSGRGYNEQFF.

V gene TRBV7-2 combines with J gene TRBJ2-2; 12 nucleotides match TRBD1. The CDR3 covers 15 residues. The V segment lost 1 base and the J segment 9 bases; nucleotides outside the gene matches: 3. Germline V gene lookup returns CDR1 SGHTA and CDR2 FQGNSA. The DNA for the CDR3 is TGTGCCAGCAGCTTAGAAGGGACAGGGGGCCGGGAGCTGTTTTTT. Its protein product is CASSLEGTGGRELFF.

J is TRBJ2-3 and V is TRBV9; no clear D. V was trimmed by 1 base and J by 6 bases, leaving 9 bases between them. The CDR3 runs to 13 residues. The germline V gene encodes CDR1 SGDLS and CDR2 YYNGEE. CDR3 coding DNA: TGTGCCAGCAGCGTACGCCCTGCGGATACGCAGTATTTT. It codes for CASSVRPADTQYF. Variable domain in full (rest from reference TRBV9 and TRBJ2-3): DSGVTQTPKHLITATGQRVTLRCSPRSGDLSVYWYQQSLDQGLQFLIQYYNGEERAKGNILERFSAQQFPDLHSELNLSSLELGDSALYFCASSVRPADTQYFGPGTRLTVL.

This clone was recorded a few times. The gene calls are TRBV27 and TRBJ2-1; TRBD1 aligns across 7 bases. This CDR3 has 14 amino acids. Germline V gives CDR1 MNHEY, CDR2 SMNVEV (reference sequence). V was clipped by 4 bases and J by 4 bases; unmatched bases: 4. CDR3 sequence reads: CASSSGGYYNEQFF. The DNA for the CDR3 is TGTGCCAGCAGTTCAGGGGGATATTACAATGAGCAGTTCTTC.

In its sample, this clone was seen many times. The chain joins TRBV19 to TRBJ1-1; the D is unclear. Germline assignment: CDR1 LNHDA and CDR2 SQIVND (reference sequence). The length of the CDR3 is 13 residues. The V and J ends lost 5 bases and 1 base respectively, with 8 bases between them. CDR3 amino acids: CASSVSGNTEAFF. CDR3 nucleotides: TGTGCCAGTAGTGTCTCAGGGAACACTGAAGCTTTCTTT. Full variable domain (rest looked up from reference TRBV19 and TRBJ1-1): DGGITQSPKYLFRKEGQNVTLSCEQNLNHDAMYWYRQDPGQGLRLIYYSQIVNDFQKGDIAEGYSVSREKKESFPLTVTSAQKNPTAFYLCASSVSGNTEAFFGQGTRLTVV.

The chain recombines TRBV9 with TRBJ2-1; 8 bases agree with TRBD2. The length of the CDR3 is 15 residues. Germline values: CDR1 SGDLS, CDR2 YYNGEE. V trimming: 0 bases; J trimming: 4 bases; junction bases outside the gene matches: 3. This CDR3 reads CASSVVSGSYNEQFF. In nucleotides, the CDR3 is TGTGCCAGCAGCGTAGTAAGCGGGAGTTACAATGAGCAGTTCTTC.

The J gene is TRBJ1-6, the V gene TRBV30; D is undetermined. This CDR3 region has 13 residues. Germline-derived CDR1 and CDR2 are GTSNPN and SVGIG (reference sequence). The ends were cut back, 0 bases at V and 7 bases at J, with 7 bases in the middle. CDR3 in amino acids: CAWSVSGNSPLHF. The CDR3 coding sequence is TGTGCCTGGAGTGTTTCGGGGAATTCACCCCTCCACTTT.

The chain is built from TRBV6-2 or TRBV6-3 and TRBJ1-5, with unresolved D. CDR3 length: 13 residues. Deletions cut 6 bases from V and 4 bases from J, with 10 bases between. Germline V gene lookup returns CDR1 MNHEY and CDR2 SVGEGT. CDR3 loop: CASSDWRNQPQHF. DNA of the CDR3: TGTGCCAGCAGCGACTGGCGAAATCAGCCCCAGCATTTT.

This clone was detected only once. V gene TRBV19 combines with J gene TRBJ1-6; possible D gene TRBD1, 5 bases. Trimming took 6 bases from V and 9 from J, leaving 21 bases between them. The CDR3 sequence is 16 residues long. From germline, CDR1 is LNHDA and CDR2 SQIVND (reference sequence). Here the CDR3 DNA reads TGTGCCAGTAGCCTACGTGACAGTGCCGGGAGTTCACCCCTCCACTTT. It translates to CASSLRDSAGSSPLHF.

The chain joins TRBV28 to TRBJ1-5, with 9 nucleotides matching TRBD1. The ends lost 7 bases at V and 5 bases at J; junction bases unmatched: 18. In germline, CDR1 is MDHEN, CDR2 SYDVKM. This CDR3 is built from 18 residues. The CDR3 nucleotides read TGTGCCAGCACCCTTGGGACAGGGAGGGTTGGTCCGGATCAGCCCCAGCATTTT. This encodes CASTLGTGRVGPDQPQHF.

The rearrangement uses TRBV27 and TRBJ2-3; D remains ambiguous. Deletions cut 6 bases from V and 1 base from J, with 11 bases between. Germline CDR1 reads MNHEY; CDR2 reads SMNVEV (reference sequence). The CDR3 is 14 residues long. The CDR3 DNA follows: TGTGCCAGCAGCCACCCGGTGGGCACAGATACGCAGTATTTT. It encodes CASSHPVGTDTQYF.

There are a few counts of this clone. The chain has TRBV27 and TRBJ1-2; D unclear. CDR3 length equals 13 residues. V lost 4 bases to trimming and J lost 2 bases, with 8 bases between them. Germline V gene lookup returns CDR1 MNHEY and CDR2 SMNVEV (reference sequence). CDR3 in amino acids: CASSSALNYGYTF. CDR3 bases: TGTGCCAGCAGTTCCGCGCTAAACTATGGCTACACCTTC.

The CDR3 reads CATSRVGRDYEQYF. Here the CDR3 DNA reads TGTGCCACCAGCAGAGTCGGGAGGGATTACGAGCAGTACTTC. V is TRBV15 and J is TRBJ2-7; 8 nucleotides agree with TRBD2. The germline gives CDR1 LNHNV, CDR2 YYDKDF (reference sequence). The CDR3 extends over 14 amino acids. With V trimmed by 1 base and J by 4 bases, 3 bases remained unmatched.

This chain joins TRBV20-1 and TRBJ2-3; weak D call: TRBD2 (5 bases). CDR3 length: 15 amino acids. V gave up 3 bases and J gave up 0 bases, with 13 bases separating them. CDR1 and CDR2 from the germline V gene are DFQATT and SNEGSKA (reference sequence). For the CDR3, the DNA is TGCAGTGCTAGTGTAGGGCGGACTAGCACAGATACGCAGTATTTT. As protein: CSASVGRTSTDTQYF.

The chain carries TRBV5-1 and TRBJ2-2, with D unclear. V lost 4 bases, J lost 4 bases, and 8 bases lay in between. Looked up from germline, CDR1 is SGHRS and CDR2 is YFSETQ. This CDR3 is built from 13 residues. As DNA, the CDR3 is TGCGCCAGCAGCCCGAAGAGCACCGGGGAGCTGTTTTTT. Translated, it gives CASSPKSTGELFF.

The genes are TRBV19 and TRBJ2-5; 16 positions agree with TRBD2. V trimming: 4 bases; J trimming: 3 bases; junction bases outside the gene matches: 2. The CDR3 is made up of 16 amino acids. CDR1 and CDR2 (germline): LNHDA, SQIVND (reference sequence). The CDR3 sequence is CASSTGTSGREETQYF. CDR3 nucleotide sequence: TGTGCCAGTAGTACCGGGACTAGCGGGAGGGAAGAGACCCAGTACTTC. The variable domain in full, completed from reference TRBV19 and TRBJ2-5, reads DGGITQSPKYLFRKEGQNVTLSCEQNLNHDAMYWYRQDPGQGLRLIYYSQIVNDFQKGDIAEGYSVSREKKESFPLTVTSAQKNPTAFYLCASSTGTSGREETQYFGPGTRLLVL.

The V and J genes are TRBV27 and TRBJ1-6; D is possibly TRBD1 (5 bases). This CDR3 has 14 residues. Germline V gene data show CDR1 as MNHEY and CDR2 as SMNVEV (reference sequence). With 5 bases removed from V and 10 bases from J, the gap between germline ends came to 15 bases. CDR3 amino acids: CASSTGQVDSPLHF. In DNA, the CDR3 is TGTGCCAGCAGTACAGGTCAGGTCGACTCACCCCTCCACTTT.

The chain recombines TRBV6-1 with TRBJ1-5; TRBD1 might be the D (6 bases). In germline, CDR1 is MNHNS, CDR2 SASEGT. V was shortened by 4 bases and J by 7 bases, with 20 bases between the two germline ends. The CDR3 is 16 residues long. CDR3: CASSGFTGILGQPQHF. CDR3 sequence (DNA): TGTGCCAGCAGTGGGTTTACAGGGATTTTAGGGCAGCCCCAGCATTTT.